These 2 T cell receptor beta chains originate from one sample sequenced in a study of control samples from healthy donors and cancer patients. Some clones are missing from TCRdb's copy, which holds only in-frame ones; the method was immunoSEQ multiplex PCR. The repertoire includes around 55,000 clones, about 96% of them detected once, and about 1% sits in the top ten. Sequences were obtained from blood. These receptors came from a woman aged 18-29 years in good health.

V gene TRBV6-5 combines with J gene TRBJ2-1, with no clear D. Germline V CDR1 and CDR2: MNHEY, SVGAGI. The V and J ends lost 5 bases and 3 bases respectively, with 11 bases between them. The CDR3 runs 14 residues. CDR3 loop: CASSLDPGYNEQFF. The CDR3 DNA is TGTGCCAGCAGTCTGGACCCGGGCTACAATGAGCAGTTCTTC.

This clone was picked up one time. V gene TRBV2 combines with J gene TRBJ1-1; no definite D call. CDR1 and CDR2 (germline): SNHLY, FYNNEI. The V end lost 6 bases, the J end lost 5 bases, and 7 bases lay between the germline ends. The CDR3 loop spans 11 amino acids. The CDR3 loop is CASRFGTEAFF. CDR3 DNA: TGTGCCAGCAGGTTCGGAACTGAAGCTTTCTTT.